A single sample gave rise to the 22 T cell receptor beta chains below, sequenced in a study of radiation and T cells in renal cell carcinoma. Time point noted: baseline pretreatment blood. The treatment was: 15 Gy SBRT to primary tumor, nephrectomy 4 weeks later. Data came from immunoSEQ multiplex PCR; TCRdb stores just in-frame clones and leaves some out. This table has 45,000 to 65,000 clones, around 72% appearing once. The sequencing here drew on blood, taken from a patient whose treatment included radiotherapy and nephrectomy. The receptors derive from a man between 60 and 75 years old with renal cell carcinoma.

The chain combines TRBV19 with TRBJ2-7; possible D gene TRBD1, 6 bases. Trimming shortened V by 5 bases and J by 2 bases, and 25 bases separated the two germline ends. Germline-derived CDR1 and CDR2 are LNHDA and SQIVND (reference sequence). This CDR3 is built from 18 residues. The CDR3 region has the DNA TGTGCCAGTAGTCCCTACTTTCCCGGACAGCAGCCCACCTACGAGCAGTACTTC. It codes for CASSPYFPGQQPTYEQYF.

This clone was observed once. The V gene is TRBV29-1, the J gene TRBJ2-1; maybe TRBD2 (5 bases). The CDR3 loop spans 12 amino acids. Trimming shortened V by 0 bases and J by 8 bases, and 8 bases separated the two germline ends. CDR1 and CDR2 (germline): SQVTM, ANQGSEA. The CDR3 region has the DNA TGCAGCGTTGAAGATTTGCGGGATGAGCAGTTCTTC. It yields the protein CSVEDLRDEQFF.

CDR3 nucleotide sequence: TGTGCCATCAGTGAGTCGGGCAGCAGAACCCAAGAGACCCAGTACTTC. Residues: CAISESGSRTQETQYF. The genes are TRBV10-3 and TRBJ2-5; no clear D gene. CDR1 is ENHRY, CDR2 SYGVKD, per germline. Trimming left V 0 bases short and J 1 base short, with 12 bases between. The CDR3 runs to 16 residues.

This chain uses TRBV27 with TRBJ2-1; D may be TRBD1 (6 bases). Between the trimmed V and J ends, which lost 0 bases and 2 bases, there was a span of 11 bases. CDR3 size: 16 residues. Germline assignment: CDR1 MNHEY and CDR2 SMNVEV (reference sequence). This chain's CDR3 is CASSLSIQGPYNEQFF. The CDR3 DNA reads TGTGCCAGCAGTTTATCGATACAGGGCCCCTACAATGAGCAGTTCTTC.

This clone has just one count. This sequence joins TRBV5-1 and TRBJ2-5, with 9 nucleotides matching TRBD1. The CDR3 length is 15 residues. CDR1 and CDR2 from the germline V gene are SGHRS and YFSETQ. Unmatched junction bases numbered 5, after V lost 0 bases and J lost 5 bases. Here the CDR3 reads CASSLEGQGGETQYF. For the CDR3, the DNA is TGCGCCAGCAGCTTGGAGGGACAGGGAGGGGAGACCCAGTACTTC.

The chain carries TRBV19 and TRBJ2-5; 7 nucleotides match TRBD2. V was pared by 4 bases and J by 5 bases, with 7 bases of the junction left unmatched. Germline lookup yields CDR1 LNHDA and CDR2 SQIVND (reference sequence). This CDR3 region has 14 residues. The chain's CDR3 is CASSRDLAVETQYF. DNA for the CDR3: TGTGCCAGTAGTAGGGACCTAGCGGTTGAGACCCAGTACTTC. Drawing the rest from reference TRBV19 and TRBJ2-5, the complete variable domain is DGGITQSPKYLFRKEGQNVTLSCEQNLNHDAMYWYRQDPGQGLRLIYYSQIVNDFQKGDIAEGYSVSREKKESFPLTVTSAQKNPTAFYLCASSRDLAVETQYFGPGTRLLVL.

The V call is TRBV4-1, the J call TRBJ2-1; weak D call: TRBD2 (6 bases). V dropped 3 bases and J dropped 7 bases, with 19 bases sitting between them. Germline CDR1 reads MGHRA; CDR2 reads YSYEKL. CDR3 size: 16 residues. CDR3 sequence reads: CASSHGGFQLHNEQFF. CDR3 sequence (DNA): TGCGCCAGCAGCCATGGGGGGTTCCAATTACATAATGAGCAGTTCTTC.

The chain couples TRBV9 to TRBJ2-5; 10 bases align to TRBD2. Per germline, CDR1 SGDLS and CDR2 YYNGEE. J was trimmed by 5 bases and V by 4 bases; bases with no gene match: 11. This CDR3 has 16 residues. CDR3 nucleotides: TGTGCCAGCAGCTCTAGCGGGAGACGGGATGGGGAGACCCAGTACTTC. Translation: CASSSSGRRDGETQYF.

The CDR3 here is CASSRTTGTRGYTF. For the CDR3, the DNA is TGTGCCAGCAGTCGAACAACAGGAACTAGGGGCTACACCTTC. The rearrangement links TRBV6-5 to TRBJ1-2; the D gene is possibly TRBD1 (5 bases). Germline lookup yields CDR1 MNHEY and CDR2 SVGAGI. V shed 5 bases and J shed 8 bases, with 18 bases lying between them. This CDR3 is built from 14 residues.

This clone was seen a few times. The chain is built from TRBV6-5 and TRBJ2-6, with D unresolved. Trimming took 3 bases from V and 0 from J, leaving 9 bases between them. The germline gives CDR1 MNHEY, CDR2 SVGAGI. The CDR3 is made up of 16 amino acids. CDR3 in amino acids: CASSYQANSGANVLTF. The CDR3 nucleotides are TGTGCCAGCAGTTATCAGGCCAACTCTGGGGCCAACGTCCTGACTTTC.

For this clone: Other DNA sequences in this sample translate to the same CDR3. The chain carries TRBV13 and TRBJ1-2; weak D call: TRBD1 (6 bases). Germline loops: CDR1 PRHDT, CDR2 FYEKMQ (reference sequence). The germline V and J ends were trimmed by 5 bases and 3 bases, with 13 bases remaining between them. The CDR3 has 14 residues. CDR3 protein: CASSPDSHDYGYTF. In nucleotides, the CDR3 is TGTGCCAGCAGCCCGGACAGTCATGACTATGGCTACACCTTC.

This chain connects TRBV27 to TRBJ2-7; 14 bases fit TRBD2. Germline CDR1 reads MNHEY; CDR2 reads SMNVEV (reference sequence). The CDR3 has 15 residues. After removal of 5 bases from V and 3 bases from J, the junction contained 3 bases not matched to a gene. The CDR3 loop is CASSRGTSGSYEQYV. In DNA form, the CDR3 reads TGTGCCAGCAGTAGAGGGACTAGCGGGAGCTACGAGCAGTACGTC.

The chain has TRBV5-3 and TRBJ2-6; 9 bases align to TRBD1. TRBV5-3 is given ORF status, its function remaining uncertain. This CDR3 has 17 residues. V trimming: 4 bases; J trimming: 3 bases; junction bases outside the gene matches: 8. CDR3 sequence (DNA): TGTGCCAGAAGCGCCGGGACAGGGACTGATGGGGCCAACGTCCTGACTTTC. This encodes CARSAGTGTDGANVLTF.

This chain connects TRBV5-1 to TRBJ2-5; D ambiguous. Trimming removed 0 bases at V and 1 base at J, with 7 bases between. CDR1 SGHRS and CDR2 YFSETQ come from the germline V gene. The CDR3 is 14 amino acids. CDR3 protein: CASSLGLVQETQYF. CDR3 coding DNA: TGCGCCAGCAGCTTGGGGCTAGTCCAAGAGACCCAGTACTTC.

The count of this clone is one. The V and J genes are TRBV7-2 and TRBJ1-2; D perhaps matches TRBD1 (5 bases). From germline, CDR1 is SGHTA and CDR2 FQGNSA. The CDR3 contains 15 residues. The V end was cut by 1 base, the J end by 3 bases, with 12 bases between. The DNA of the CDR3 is TGTGCCAGCAGCTTAGTCCAGGGAGGGTACTATGGCTACACCTTC. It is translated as CASSLVQGGYYGYTF.

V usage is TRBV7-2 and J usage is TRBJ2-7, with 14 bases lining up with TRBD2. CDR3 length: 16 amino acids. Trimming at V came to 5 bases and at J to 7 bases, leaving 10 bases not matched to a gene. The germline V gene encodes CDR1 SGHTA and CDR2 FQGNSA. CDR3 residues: CASSQGTSGGKREQYF. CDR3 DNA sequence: TGTGCCAGCAGCCAGGGGACTAGCGGGGGAAAGCGGGAGCAGTACTTC.

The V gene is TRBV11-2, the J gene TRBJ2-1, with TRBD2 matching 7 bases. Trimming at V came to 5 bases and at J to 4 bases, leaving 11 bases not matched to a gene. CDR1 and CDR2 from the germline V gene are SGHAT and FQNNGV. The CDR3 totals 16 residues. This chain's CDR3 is CASSPWGREGYNEQFF. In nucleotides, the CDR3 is TGTGCCAGCAGCCCGTGGGGGAGGGAGGGTTACAATGAGCAGTTCTTC.

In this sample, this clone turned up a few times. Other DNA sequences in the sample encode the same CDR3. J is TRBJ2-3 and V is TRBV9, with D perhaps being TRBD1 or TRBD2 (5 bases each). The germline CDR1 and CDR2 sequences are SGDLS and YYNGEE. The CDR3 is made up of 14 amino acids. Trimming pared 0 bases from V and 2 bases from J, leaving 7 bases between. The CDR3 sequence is CASSVGGSTDTQYF. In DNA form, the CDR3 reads TGTGCCAGCAGCGTAGGGGGGTCCACAGATACGCAGTATTTT.

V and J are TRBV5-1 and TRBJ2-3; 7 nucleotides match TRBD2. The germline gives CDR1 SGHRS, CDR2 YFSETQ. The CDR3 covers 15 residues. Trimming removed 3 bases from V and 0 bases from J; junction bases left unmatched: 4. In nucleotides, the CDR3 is TGCGCCAGCAGCTCCGGGGGGTCTAGCACAGATACGCAGTATTTT. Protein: CASSSGGSSTDTQYF. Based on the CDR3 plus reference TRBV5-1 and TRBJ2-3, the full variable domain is KAGVTQTPRYLIKTRGQQVTLSCSPISGHRSVSWYQQTPGQGLQFLFEYFSETQRNKGNFPGRFSGRQFSNSRSEMNVSTLELGDSALYLCASSSGGSSTDTQYFGPGTRLTVL.

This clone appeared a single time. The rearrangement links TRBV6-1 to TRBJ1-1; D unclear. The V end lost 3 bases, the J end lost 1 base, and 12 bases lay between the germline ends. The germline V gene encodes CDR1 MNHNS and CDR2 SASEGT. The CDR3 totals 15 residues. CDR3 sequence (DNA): TGTGCCAGCAGTGATCTCTACGGGAGGAACACTGAAGCTTTCTTT. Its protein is CASSDLYGRNTEAFF.

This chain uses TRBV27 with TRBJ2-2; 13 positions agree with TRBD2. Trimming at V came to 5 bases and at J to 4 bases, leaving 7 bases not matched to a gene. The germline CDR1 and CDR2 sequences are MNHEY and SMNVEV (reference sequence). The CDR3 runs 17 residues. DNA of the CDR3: TGTGCCAGCAGTGTAGCCGGGACTAGCGGGGTCACCGGGGAGCTGTTTTTT. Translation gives CASSVAGTSGVTGELFF.

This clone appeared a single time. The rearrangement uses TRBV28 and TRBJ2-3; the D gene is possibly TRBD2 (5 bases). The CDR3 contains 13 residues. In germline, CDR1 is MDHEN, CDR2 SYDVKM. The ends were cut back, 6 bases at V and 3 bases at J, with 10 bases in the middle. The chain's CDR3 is CASRSGVTDTQYF. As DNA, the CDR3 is TGTGCCAGCAGATCCGGGGTGACAGATACGCAGTATTTT. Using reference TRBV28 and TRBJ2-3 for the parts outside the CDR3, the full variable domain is DVKVTQSSRYLVKRTGEKVFLECVQDMDHENMFWYRQDPGLGLRLIYFSYDVKMKEKGDIPEGYSVSREKKERFSLILESASTNQTSMYLCASRSGVTDTQYFGPGTRLTVL.